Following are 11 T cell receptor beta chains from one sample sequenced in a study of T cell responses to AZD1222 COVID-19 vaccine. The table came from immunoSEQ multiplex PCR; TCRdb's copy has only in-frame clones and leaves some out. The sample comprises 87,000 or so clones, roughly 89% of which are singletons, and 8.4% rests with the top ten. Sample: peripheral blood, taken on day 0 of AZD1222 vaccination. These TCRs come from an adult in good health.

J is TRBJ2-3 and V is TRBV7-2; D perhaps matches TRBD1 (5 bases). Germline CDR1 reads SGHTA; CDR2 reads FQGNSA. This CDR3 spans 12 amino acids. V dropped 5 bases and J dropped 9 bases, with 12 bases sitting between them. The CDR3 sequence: CASSPRTTTQYF. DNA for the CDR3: TGTGCCAGCAGCCCCCGGACAACCACGCAGTATTTT.

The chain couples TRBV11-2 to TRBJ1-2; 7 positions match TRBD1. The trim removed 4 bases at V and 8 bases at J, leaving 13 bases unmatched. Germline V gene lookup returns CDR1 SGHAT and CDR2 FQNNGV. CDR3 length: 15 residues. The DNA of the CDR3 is TGTGCCAGCAGCTCGAAGACAGGGAATCTTGGCGGCTACACCTTC. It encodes CASSSKTGNLGGYTF.

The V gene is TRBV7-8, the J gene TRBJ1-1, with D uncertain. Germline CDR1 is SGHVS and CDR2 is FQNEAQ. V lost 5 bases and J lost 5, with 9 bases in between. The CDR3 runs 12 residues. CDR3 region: CASSHSGTEAFF. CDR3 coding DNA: TGTGCCAGCAGCCATTCGGGTACTGAAGCTTTCTTT.

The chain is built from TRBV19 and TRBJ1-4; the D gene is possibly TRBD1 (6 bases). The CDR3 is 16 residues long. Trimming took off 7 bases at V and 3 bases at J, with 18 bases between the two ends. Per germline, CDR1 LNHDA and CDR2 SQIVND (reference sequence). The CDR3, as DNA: TGTGCCAGTAACCGACGGGGACAAGGGCCTAATGAAAAACTGTTTTTT. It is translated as CASNRRGQGPNEKLFF.

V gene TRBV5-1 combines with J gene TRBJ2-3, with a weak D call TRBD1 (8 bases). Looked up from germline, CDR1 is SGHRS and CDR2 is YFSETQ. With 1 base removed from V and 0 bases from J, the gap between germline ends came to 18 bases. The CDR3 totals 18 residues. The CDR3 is CASSLWTGFSGSTDTQYF. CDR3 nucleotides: TGCGCCAGCAGCTTGTGGACAGGGTTTAGCGGGAGCACAGATACGCAGTATTTT. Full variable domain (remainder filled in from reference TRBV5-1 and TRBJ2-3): KAGVTQTPRYLIKTRGQQVTLSCSPISGHRSVSWYQQTPGQGLQFLFEYFSETQRNKGNFPGRFSGRQFSNSRSEMNVSTLELGDSALYLCASSLWTGFSGSTDTQYFGPGTRLTVL.

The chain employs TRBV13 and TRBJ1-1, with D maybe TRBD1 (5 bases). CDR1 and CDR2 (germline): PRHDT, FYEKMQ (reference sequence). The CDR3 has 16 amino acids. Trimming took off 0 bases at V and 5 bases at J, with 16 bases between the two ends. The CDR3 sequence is CASSLGYQGLGTEAFF. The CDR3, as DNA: TGTGCCAGCAGCTTAGGCTATCAGGGCCTGGGGACTGAAGCTTTCTTT.

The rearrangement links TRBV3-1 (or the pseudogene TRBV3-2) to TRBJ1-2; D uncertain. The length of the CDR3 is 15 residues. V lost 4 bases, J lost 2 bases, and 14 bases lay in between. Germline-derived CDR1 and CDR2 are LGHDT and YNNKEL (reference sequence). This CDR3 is CASSPPRPPNYGYTF. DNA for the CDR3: TGTGCCAGCAGCCCTCCCCGACCCCCGAACTATGGCTACACCTTC.

The chain's CDR3 is CASSDSRTGHYGYTF. The CDR3 DNA sequence: TGTGCCAGCAGTGACTCCAGGACCGGACATTATGGCTACACCTTC. The gene calls are TRBV6-4 and TRBJ1-2; maybe TRBD1 (5 bases). The CDR3 consists of 15 residues. Germline values: CDR1 MRHNA, CDR2 SNTAGT. V lost 0 bases and J lost 5, with 13 bases in between.

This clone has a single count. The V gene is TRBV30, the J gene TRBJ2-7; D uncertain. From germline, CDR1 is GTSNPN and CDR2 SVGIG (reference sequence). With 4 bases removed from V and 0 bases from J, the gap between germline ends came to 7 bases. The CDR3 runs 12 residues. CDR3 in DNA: TGTGCCTGGACAGGAAGCTCCTACGAGCAGTACTTC. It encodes CAWTGSSYEQYF.

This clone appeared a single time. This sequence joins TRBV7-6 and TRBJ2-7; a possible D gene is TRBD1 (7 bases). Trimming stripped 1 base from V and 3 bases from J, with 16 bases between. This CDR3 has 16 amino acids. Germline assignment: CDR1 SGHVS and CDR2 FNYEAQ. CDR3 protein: CASSLEGRGADYEQYF. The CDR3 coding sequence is TGTGCCAGCAGCTTAGAAGGCAGGGGGGCGGACTACGAGCAGTACTTC.

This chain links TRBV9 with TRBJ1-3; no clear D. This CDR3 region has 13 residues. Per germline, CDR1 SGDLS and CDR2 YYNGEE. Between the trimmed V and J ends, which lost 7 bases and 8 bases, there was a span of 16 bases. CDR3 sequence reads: CASSEGNKDTIYF. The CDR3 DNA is TGTGCCAGCTCTGAGGGTAACAAAGACACCATATATTTT.